Listed below are T cell receptor beta chains from one sample, sequenced in a study of T cell responses to AZD1222 COVID-19 vaccine. Only in-frame clones appear in the TCRdb table, and some are missing; sequencing was by immunoSEQ multiplex PCR. The sample lists around 100,000 clones, more than 90% occurring once. The starting material was peripheral blood, obtained on day 0 of AZD1222 vaccination. These receptors all come from an adult in good health. Each CDR3 is given with its conserved first and last residue. The D gene is left open where the match is weak. The listing skips clone size in some rows; elsewhere it reads once, few, many or a size class.

D	V	J	size	CDR3	DNA
.	TRBV27	TRBJ2-7	few	CASTGLYEQYF	TGTGCCAGTACAGGGCTCTACGAGCAGTACTTC
TRBD1	TRBV28	TRBJ1-2	.	CASSSRRGQGPGLVYGYTF	TGTGCCAGCAGTTCCCGACGAGGACAGGGTCCCGGTCTAGTCTATGGCTACACCTTC
.	TRBV4-3	TRBJ1-1	.	CASSQWPGMNTEAFF	TGCGCCAGCAGCCAATGGCCGGGTATGAACACTGAAGCTTTCTTT
.	TRBV7-2	TRBJ2-3	.	CASSSGGFSETDTQYF	TGTGCCAGCAGCTCCGGAGGCTTTTCGGAAACAGATACGCAGTATTTT
.	TRBV29-1	TRBJ1-4	.	CSGGYNEKLFF	TGCAGCGGGGGGTACAATGAAAAACTGTTTTTT
.	TRBV20-1	TRBJ1-2	.	CSASDIYGYTF	TGCAGTGCGTCAGATATCTATGGCTACACCTTC
.	TRBV5-6	TRBJ1-2	.	CASSPGMAKYYGYTF	TGTGCCAGCAGCCCCGGGATGGCCAAATACTATGGCTACACCTTC
.	TRBV29-1	TRBJ1-1	.	CSVERENTEAFF	TGCAGCGTTGAAAGGGAGAACACTGAAGCTTTCTTT
.	TRBV6-4	TRBJ1-6	.	CASSERRDSPLHF	TGTGCCAGCAGTGAGAGGCGGGATTCACCCCTCCACTTT
TRBD2	TRBV9	TRBJ2-1	once	CASSVGGGTNEQFF	TGTGCCAGCAGCGTAGGGGGAGGGACCAATGAGCAGTTCTTC
.	TRBV11-3	TRBJ2-7	.	CASSLDTGYDEQYF	TGTGCCAGCAGCTTAGATACAGGGTATGACGAGCAGTACTTC
.	TRBV19	TRBJ1-2	.	CASSMDRLGLGHTF	TGTGCCAGTAGTATGGACAGATTGGGACTCGGCCACACCTTC
TRBD2	TRBV6-5	TRBJ2-1	.	CASSYQAGRYNEQFF	TGTGCCAGCAGTTACCAAGCGGGGAGATACAATGAGCAGTTCTTC
.	TRBV6-5	TRBJ1-4	.	CASSYRDNEKLFF	TGTGCCAGCAGTTACAGGGATAATGAAAAACTGTTTTTT
.	TRBV6-5	TRBJ1-6	.	CASTLRGSNSPLHF	TGTGCCAGCACTTTACGGGGGTCGAATTCACCCCTCCACTTT
.	TRBV18	TRBJ2-5	once	CASSPLAGVGETQYF	TGTGCCAGCTCACCACTTGCTGGGGTAGGGGAGACCCAGTACTTC
.	TRBV24-1	TRBJ1-5	.	CATSERGINQPQHF	TGTGCCACCAGTGAACGAGGGATTAATCAGCCCCAGCATTTT
.	TRBV12-5	TRBJ1-5	.	CASGYSNQPQHF	TGTGCTAGTGGGTATAGCAATCAGCCCCAGCATTTT
.	TRBV27	TRBJ1-4	.	CAILCEGRVTNEKLFF	TGTGCCATCCTGTGCGAGGGGCGCGTTACTAATGAAAAACTGTTTTTT
.	TRBV27	TRBJ2-6	.	CASSLGGAHFSGANVLTF	TGTGCCAGCAGTTTAGGGGGGGCGCACTTCTCTGGGGCCAACGTCCTGACTTTC
.	TRBV4-3	TRBJ2-7	.	CASSQDRADVLQSSYEQYF	TGCGCCAGCAGCCAAGATAGGGCAGACGTCCTTCAGAGCTCCTACGAGCAGTACTTC
.	TRBV11-2	TRBJ1-6	.	CASSSGGSPLHF	TGTGCCAGCAGCTCGGGTGGATCACCCCTCCACTTT
.	TRBV3-1/TRBV3-2	TRBJ2-2	.	CASSPTGMNTGELFF	TGTGCCAGCAGCCCCACAGGGATGAACACCGGGGAGCTGTTTTTT
.	TRBV28	TRBJ1-2	.	CASSSQSDLYGYTF	TGTGCCAGCAGTTCCCAATCCGATCTGTATGGCTACACCTTC
TRBD1	TRBV27	TRBJ1-4	.	CATQGAQGEKLFF	TGTGCCACTCAGGGGGCACAGGGGGAAAAACTGTTTTTT
.	TRBV10-3	TRBJ1-1	once	CAIRLQGFGNTEAFF	TGTGCCATCAGGCTACAGGGTTTCGGGAACACTGAAGCTTTCTTT
TRBD1	TRBV6-5	TRBJ1-5	.	CATGRGSNQPQHF	TGTGCGACAGGGAGGGGGAGCAATCAGCCCCAGCATTTT
.	TRBV19	TRBJ1-3	.	CASSIGASGNTIYF	TGTGCCAGTAGTATCGGGGCCAGTGGAAACACCATATATTTT
.	TRBV6-6	TRBJ1-1	.	CASSYSALPGTEAFF	TGTGCCAGCAGTTACTCGGCCCTCCCGGGGACTGAAGCTTTCTTT
.	TRBV7-6	TRBJ1-1	.	CASSSITGSTEAFF	TGTGCCAGCAGCTCAATCACAGGGAGCACTGAAGCTTTCTTT
TRBD1	TRBV28	TRBJ1-1	.	CASTMDRGLYTEAFF	TGTGCCAGCACCATGGACAGGGGCCTTTACACTGAAGCTTTCTTT
.	TRBV3-1/TRBV3-2	TRBJ2-3	few	CASSQDQRADTQYF	TGTGCCAGCAGCCAAGATCAACGGGCAGATACGCAGTATTTT
.	TRBV6-5	TRBJ1-1	.	CASSYNPGPNTEAFF	TGTGCCAGCAGCTACAATCCGGGCCCGAACACTGAAGCTTTCTTT
.	TRBV21-1	TRBJ2-7	once	CASSNSPRTGTYEQYF	TGTGCCAGCAGCAATTCCCCCAGGACAGGCACCTACGAGCAGTACTTC
.	TRBV7-9	TRBJ1-1	.	CASTGVNTEAFF	TGTGCCAGCACAGGGGTGAACACTGAAGCTTTCTTT
.	TRBV2	TRBJ2-2	.	CASSIKGPSLVGELFF	TGTGCCAGCAGTATCAAGGGGCCATCCCTGGTCGGGGAGCTGTTTTTT
.	TRBV27	TRBJ1-4	.	CASSLSGGATNEKLFF	TGTGCCAGCAGTTTATCGGGAGGAGCAACTAATGAAAAACTGTTTTTT
.	TRBV5-1	TRBJ1-5	.	CATLDRVYQPQHF	TGCGCCACCCTAGATAGGGTTTATCAGCCCCAGCATTTT
TRBD2	TRBV4-1	TRBJ2-7	once	CASSPLTSGINEQYF	TGCGCCAGCAGCCCCCTCACTAGCGGGATAAACGAGCAGTACTTC
.	TRBV6-6	TRBJ1-6	.	CASSYGGPPNSPLHF	TGTGCCAGCAGTTACGGGGGTCCCCCTAATTCACCCCTCCACTTT
TRBD1	TRBV7-9	TRBJ1-2	few	CASSSSEGQAYGYTF	TGTGCCAGCAGCTCATCGGAAGGACAGGCATATGGCTACACCTTC
TRBD1	TRBV19	TRBJ1-6	.	CASSYDAGTGLNNSPLHF	TGTGCCAGTAGTTACGACGCCGGGACAGGGTTGAATAATTCACCCCTCCACTTT
.	TRBV11-3	TRBJ2-1	.	CASSFGAFSYNEQFF	TGTGCCAGCAGCTTCGGGGCCTTCTCCTACAATGAGCAGTTCTTC
.	TRBV5-8	TRBJ1-6	.	CASSPTGNSPLHF	TGTGCCAGCAGCCCGACCGGGAATTCACCCCTCCACTTT
TRBD1	TRBV27	TRBJ1-1	.	CASSLYGTGGTMNTEAFF	TGTGCCAGCAGTTTATATGGGACAGGGGGGACCATGAACACTGAAGCTTTCTTT
.	TRBV7-3	TRBJ2-5	once	CASSTTPGPTYAQYF	TGTGCCAGCAGCACCACTCCGGGACCAACTTACGCCCAGTACTTC
.	TRBV5-1	TRBJ1-1	.	CASSLQSNTEAFF	TGCGCCAGCAGCTTACAGTCGAACACTGAAGCTTTCTTT
.	TRBV12-3/TRBV12-4	TRBJ1-6	.	CASSSNNSPLHF	TGTGCCAGCAGTTCCAATAATTCACCCCTCCACTTT
.	TRBV7-9	TRBJ2-3	.	CASTQPEYSDTQYF	TGTGCCAGCACCCAGCCGGAATATTCAGATACGCAGTATTTT
.	TRBV15	TRBJ2-1	.	CATSRDRTDNEQFF	TGTGCCACCAGCAGAGATCGGACTGACAATGAGCAGTTCTTC
.	TRBV27	TRBJ1-3	.	CASRSGSGNTIYF	TGTGCCAGCAGGTCAGGGTCTGGAAACACCATATATTTT